The T cell receptor beta chain under discussion was sequenced for a study of control samples from healthy donors and cancer patients. CDR3 length equals 14 residues. Trimming took 2 bases from V and 7 from J, leaving 15 bases between them. In germline, CDR1 is MNHEY, CDR2 SMNVEV (reference sequence). This clone was recorded only once. This table comes from immunoSEQ multiplex PCR, and its TCRdb copy is limited to in-frame clones, with some not included. The sample holds roughly 150,000 clones, roughly 92% seen once. This TCR was sampled from a woman aged 25 to 39 in good health. Sample: blood. The chain combines TRBV27 with TRBJ2-7; D gene unclear. CDR3 sequence: CASSLARVEREQYF. CDR3 bases: TGTGCCAGCAGTTTAGCACGTGTCGAAAGGGAGCAGTACTTC.